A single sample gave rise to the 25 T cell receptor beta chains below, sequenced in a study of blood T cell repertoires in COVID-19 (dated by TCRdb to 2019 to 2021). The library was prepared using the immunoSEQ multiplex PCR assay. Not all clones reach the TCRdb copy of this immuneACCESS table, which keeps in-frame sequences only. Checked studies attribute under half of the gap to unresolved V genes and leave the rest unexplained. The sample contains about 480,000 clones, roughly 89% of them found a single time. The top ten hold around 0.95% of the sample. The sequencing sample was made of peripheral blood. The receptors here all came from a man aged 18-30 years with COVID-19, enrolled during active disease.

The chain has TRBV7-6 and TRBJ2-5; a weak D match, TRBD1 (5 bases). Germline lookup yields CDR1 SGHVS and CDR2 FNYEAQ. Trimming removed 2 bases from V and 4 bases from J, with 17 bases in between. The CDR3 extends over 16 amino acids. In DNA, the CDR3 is TGTGCCAGCAGCTTAAATACGGCAGGGATTGCAGAGACCCAGTACTTC. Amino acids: CASSLNTAGIAETQYF.

The CDR3 protein is CASRQGTIEKLFF. The CDR3 region has the DNA TGTGCCAGCAGACAGGGGACGATTGAAAAACTGTTTTTT. The chain uses TRBV28 and TRBJ1-4; TRBD1 aligns across 7 bases. The CDR3 loop spans 13 amino acids. The germline V gene has CDR1 MDHEN and CDR2 SYDVKM. V lost 6 bases, J lost 7 bases, and 5 bases stayed unmatched. Supplemented by reference TRBV28 and TRBJ1-4, the full variable domain reads DVKVTQSSRYLVKRTGEKVFLECVQDMDHENMFWYRQDPGLGLRLIYFSYDVKMKEKGDIPEGYSVSREKKERFSLILESASTNQTSMYLCASRQGTIEKLFFGSGTQLSVL.

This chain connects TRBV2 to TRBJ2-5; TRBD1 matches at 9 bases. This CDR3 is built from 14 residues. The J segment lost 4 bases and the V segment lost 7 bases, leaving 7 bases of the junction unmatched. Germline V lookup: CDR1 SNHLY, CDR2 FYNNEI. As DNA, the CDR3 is TGTGCCAGCACCCCCGACAGGGGGAGAGAGACCCAGTACTTC. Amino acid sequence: CASTPDRGRETQYF. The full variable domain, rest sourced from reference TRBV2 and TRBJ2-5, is EPEVTQTPSHQVTQMGQEVILRCVPISNHLYFYWYRQILGQKVEFLVSFYNNEISEKSEIFDDQFSVERPDGSNFTLKIRSTKLEDSAMYFCASTPDRGRETQYFGPGTRLLVL.

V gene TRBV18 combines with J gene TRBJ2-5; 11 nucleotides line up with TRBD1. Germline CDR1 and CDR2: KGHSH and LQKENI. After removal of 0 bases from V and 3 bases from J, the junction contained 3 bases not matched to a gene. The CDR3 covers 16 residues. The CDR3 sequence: CASSPPRTGGEETQYF. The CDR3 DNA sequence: TGTGCCAGCTCACCACCTCGGACAGGGGGCGAAGAGACCCAGTACTTC.

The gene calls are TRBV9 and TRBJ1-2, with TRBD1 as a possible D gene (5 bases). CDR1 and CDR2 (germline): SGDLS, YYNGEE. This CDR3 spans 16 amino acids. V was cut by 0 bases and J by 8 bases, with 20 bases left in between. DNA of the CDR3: TGTGCCAGCAGCGTAGACGGGGGGACCGACTCGTTCGGCTACACCTTC. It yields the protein CASSVDGGTDSFGYTF.

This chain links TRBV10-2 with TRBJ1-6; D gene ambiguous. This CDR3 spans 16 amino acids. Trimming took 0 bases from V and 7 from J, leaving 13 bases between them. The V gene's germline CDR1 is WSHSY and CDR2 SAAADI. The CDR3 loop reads CASSESEDPRNSPLHF. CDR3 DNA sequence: TGCGCCAGCAGTGAGTCGGAGGACCCTAGAAATTCACCCCTCCACTTT.

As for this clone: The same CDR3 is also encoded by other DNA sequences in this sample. CDR3 coding DNA: TGCAGTGCGCGGAGGAACACTGAAGCTTTCTTT. Its protein is CSARRNTEAFF. This rearrangement joins TRBV20-1 to TRBJ1-1; D remains unclear. The germline V and J ends were trimmed by 6 bases and 1 base, with 6 bases remaining between them. The CDR3 consists of 11 residues. CDR1 DFQATT and CDR2 SNEGSKA come from the germline V gene (reference sequence).

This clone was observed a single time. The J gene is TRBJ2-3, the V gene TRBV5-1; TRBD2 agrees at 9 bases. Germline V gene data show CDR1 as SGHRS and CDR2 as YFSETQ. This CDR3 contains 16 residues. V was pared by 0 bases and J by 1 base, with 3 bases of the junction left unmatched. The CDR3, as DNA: TGCGCCAGCAGCTTGGATCTAGCGGGGCGCACAGATACGCAGTATTTT. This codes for CASSLDLAGRTDTQYF.

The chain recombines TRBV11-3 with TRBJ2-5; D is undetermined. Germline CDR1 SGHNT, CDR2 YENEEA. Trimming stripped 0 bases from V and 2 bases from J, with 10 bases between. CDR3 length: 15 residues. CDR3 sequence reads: CASSLDRGQQETQYF. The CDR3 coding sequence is TGTGCCAGCAGCTTAGATCGAGGTCAACAAGAGACCCAGTACTTC.

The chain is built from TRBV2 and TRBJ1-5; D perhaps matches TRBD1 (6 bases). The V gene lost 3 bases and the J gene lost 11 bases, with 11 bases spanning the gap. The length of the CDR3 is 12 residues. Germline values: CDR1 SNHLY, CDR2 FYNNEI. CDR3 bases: TGTGCCAGCAGTGACAGGGGTCCGGCCCAGCATTTT. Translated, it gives CASSDRGPAQHF.

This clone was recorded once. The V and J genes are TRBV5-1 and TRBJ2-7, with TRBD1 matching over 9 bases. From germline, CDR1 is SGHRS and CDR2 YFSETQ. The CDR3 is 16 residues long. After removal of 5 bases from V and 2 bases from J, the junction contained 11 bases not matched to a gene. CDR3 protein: CASSQTTGTGTYEQYF. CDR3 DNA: TGCGCCAGCAGTCAGACTACCGGGACAGGGACCTACGAGCAGTACTTC.

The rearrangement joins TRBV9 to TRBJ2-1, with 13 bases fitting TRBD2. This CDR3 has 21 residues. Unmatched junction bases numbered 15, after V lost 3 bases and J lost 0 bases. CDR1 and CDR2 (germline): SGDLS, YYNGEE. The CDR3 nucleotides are TGTGCCAGCAGCGGGACCTCCGGGACTAGCGGGGATAAAAGCTCCTACAATGAGCAGTTCTTC. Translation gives CASSGTSGTSGDKSSYNEQFF.

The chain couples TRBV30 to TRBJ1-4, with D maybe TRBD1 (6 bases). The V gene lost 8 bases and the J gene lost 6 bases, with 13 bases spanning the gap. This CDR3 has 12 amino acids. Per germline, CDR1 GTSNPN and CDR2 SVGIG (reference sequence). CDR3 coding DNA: TGTGCCACGACAGGAGGTCATGAAAAACTGTTTTTT. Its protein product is CATTGGHEKLFF.

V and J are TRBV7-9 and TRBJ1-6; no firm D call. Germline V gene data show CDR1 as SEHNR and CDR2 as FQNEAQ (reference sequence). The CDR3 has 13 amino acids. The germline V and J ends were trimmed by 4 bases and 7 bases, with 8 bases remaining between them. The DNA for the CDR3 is TGTGCCAGCAGCTGGGAGGGAAATTCACCCCTCCACTTT. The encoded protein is CASSWEGNSPLHF.

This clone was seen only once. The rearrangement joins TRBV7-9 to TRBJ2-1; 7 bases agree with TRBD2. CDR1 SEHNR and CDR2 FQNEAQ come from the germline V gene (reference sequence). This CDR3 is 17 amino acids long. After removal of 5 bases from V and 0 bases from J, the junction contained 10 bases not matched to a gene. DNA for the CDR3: TGTGCCAGCAGCGGCGGGGGAGCCGGGAGCTCCTACAATGAGCAGTTCTTC. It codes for CASSGGGAGSSYNEQFF.

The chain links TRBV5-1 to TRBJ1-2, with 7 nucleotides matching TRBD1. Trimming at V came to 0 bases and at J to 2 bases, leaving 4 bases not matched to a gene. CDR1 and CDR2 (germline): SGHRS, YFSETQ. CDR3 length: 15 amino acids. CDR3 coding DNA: TGCGCCAGCAGCTTGGCCTTGACAGGGAACTATGGCTACACCTTC. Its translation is CASSLALTGNYGYTF.

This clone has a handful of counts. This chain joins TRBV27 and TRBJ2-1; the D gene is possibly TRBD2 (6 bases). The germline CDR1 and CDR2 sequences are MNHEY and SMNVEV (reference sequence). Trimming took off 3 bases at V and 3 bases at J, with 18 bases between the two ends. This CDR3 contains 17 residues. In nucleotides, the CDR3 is TGTGCCAGCAGTTTGGAGGGAGGCCCAACCTACTACAATGAGCAGTTCTTC. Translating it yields CASSLEGGPTYYNEQFF.

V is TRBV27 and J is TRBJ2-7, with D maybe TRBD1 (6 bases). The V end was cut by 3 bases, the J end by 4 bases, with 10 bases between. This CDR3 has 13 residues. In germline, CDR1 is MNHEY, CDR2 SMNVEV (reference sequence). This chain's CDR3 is CASSLGTSYEQYF. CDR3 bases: TGTGCCAGCAGTTTGGGGACAAGTTACGAGCAGTACTTC.

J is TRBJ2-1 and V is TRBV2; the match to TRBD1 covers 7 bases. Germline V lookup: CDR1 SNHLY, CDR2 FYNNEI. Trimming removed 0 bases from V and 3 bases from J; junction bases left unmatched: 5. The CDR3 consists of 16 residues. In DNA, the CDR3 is TGTGCCAGCAGTGAAGCGATAGGGGGCGGCTACAATGAGCAGTTCTTC. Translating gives CASSEAIGGGYNEQFF. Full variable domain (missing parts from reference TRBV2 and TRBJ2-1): EPEVTQTPSHQVTQMGQEVILRCVPISNHLYFYWYRQILGQKVEFLVSFYNNEISEKSEIFDDQFSVERPDGSNFTLKIRSTKLEDSAMYFCASSEAIGGGYNEQFFGPGTRLTVL.

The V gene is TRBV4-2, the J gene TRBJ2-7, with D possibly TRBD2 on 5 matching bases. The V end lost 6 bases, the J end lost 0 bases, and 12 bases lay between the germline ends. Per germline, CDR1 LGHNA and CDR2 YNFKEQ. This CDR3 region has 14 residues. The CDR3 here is CASSWRTDSYEQYF. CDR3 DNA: TGTGCCAGCAGTTGGAGGACTGACTCCTACGAGCAGTACTTC.

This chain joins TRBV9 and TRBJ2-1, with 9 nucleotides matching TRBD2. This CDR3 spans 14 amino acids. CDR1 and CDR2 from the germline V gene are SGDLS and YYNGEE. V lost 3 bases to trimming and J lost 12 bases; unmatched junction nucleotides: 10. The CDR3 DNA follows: TGTGCCAGCAGCGGTTTAGATCCGGGACTAGCGCAGTTCTTC. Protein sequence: CASSGLDPGLAQFF.

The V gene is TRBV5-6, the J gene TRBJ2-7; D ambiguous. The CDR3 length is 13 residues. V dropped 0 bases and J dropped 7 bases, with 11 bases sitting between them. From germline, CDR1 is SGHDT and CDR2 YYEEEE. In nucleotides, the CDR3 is TGTGCCAGCAGCTTGGTCTCGGGTTCGGAGCAGTACTTC. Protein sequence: CASSLVSGSEQYF. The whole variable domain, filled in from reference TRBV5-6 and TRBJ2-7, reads DAGVTQSPTHLIKTRGQQVTLRCSPKSGHDTVSWYQQALGQGPQFIFQYYEEEERQRGNFPDRFSGHQFPNYSSELNVNALLLGDSALYLCASSLVSGSEQYFGPGTRLTVT.

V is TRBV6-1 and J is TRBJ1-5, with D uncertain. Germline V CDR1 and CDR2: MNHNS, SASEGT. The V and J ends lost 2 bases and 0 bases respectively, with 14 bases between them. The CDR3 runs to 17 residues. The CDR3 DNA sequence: TGTGCCAGCAGTGAAAACAGTGCAGAAACTAGCAATCAGCCCCAGCATTTT. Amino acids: CASSENSAETSNQPQHF.

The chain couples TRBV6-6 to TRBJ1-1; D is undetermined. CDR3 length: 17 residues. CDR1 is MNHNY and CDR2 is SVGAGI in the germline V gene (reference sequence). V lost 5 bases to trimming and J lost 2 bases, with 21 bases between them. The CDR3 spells CASSPEGLTARNTEAFF. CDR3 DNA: TGTGCCAGCAGTCCGGAAGGTCTCACGGCTAGAAACACTGAAGCTTTCTTT.

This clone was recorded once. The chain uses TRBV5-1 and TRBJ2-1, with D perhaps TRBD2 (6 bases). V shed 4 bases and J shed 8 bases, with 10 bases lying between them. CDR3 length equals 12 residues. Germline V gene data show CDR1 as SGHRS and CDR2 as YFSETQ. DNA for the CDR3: TGCGCCAGCAGCCAGGAGGGCCATGAGCAGTTCTTC. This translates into CASSQEGHEQFF.